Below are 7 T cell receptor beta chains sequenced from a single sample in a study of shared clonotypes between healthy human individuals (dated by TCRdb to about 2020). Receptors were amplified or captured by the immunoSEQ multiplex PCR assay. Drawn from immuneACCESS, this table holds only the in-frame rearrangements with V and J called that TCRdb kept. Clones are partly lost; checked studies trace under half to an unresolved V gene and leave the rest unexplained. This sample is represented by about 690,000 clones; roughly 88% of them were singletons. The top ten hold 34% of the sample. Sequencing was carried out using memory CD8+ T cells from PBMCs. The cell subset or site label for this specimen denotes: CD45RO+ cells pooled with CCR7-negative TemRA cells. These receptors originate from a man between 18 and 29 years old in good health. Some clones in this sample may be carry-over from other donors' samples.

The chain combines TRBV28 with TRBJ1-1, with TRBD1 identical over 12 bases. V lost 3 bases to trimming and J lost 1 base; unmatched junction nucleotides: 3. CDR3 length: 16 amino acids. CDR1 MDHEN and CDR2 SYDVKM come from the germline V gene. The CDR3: CASSFGTGGANTEAFF. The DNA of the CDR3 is TGTGCCAGCAGTTTTGGGACAGGGGGCGCGAACACTGAAGCTTTCTTT.

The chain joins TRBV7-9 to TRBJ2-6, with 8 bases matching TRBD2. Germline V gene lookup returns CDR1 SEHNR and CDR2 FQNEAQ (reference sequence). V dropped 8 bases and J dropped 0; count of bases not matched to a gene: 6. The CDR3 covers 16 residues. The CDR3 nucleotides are TGTGCCAGCCGAGCGGGAGAGGCCTCTGGGGCCAACGTCCTGACTTTC. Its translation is CASRAGEASGANVLTF.

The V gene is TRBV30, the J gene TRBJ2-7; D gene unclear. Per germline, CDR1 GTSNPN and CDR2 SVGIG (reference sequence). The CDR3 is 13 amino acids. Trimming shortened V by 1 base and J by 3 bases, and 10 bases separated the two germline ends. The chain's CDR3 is CAWSGGRLYEQYF. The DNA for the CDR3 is TGTGCCTGGAGTGGCGGACGGCTCTACGAGCAGTACTTC.

The CDR3 here is CASDGTSGFYNEQFF. The CDR3 bases are TGTGCCAGTGACGGGACTAGCGGGTTTTACAATGAGCAGTTCTTC. This chain uses TRBV2 with TRBJ2-1, with TRBD2 matching over 12 bases. In germline, CDR1 is SNHLY, CDR2 FYNNEI. Losses at the gene ends were 9 bases for V and 4 bases for J; bases not matched to a gene: 7. The CDR3 sequence is 15 residues long.

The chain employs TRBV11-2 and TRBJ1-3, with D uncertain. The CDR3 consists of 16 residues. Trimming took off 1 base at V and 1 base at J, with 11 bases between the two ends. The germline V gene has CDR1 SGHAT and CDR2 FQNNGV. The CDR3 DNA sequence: TGTGCCAGCAGCTTAGGGGAGAGGGAATCTGGAAACACCATATATTTT. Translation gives CASSLGERESGNTIYF.

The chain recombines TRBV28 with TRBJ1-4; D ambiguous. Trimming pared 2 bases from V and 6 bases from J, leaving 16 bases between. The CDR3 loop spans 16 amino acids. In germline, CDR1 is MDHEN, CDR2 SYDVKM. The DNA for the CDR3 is TGTGCCAGCAGTTTAAATGGAGGACCGGATGATGAAAAACTGTTTTTT. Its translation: CASSLNGGPDDEKLFF.

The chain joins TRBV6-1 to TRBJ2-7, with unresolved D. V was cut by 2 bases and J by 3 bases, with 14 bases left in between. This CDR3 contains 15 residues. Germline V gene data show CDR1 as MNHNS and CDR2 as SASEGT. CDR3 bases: TGTGCCAGCAGTGAACGGCCCCCCGACCTCTACGAGCAGTACTTC. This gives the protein CASSERPPDLYEQYF.